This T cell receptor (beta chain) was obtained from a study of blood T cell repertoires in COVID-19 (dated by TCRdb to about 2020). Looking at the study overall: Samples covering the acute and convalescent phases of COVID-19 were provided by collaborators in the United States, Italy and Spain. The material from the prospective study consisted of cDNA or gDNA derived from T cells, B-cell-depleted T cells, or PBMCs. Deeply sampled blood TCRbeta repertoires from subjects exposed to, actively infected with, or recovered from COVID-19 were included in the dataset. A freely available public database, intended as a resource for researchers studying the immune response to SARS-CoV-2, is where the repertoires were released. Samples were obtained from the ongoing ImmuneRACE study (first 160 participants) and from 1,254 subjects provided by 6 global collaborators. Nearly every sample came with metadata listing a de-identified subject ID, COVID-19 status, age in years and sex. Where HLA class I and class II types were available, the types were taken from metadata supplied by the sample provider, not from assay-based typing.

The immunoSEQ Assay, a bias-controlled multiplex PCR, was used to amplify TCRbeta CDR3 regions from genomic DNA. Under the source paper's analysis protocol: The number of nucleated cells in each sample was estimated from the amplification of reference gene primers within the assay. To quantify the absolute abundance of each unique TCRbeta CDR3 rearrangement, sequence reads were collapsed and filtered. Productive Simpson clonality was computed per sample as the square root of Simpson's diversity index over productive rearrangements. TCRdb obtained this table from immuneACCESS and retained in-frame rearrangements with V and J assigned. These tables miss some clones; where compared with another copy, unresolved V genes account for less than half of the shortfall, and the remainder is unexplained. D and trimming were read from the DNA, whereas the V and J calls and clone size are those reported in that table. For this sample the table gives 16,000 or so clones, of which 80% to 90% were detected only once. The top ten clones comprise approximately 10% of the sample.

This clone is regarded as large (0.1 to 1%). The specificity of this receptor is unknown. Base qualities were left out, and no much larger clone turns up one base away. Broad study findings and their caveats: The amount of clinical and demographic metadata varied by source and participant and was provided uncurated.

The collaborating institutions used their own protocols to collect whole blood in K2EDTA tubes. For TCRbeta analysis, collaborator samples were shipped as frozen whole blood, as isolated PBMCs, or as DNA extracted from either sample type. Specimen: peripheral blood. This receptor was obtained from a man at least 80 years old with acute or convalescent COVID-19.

The CDR3 corresponds to CASSIVGQHYGYTF. The nucleotide sequence reads as follows: TGTGCCAGTAGTATAGTCGGACAGCACTATGGCTACACCTTC. The V and J segments used are TRBV19 and TRBJ1-2; perhaps TRBD1 is the D gene, with 6 bases matching. The germline V gene (reference sequence) yields LNHDA for CDR1 and SQIVND for CDR2. Deletion took 1 base off V and 3 bases off J, with a span of 9 bases between the germline ends. The CDR3 goes from the cysteine to the phenylalanine over 14 residues. Only the CDR3 DNA stays, 42 bases, in frame from base 1.